This T cell receptor beta chain was captured by sequencing in a study of blood T cells in healthy people across ages. In the case of this clonotype: Antigen: not known.

Primers used in a second PCR of roughly 7 to 12 cycles were a sample-barcoded 5' primer and a J-beta primer mix. TCRdb recomputed calls from the 5' RACE reads with MiXCR, one row per CDR3 protein. The table has over 1.5 million distinct CDR3 sequences, just under 50% seen once. The study, taken as a whole, reports: Strong correlation existed between TCR beta diversity and naive T cell percentage. Higher diversity and more naive CD4+ cells were features of long-lived donors, compared to aged donors.

The CDR3 loop spans 14 amino acids. The germline V gene has CDR1 MNHEY and CDR2 SMNVEV (reference sequence). At least 7 million PBMCs were isolated per sample. The chain is built from TRBV27 and TRBJ2-7; weak D call: TRBD1 (5 bases). The DNA end is a closer match to TRBJ2-5, so the J assignment may be wrong. The sequencing input was blood. The sequence was collected from a middle-aged woman in good health. The CDR3 sequence: CASSRSDKEETQYF. CDR3 bases: TGTGCCAGCAGCCGGTCGGACAAAGAAGAGACCCAGTACTTC.